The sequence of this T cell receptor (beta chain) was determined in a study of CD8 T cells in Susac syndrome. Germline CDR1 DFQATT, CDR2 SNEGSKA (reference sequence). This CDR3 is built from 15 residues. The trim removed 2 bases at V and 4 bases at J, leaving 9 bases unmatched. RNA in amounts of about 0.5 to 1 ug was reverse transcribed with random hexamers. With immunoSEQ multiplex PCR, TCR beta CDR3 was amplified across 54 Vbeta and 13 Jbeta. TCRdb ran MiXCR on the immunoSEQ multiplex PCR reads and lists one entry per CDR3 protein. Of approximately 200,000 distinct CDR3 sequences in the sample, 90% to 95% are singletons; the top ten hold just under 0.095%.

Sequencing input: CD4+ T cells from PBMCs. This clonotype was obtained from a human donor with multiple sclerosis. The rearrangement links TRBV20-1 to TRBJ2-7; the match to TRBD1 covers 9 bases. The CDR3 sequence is CSARPRTGAAYEQYF. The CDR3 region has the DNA TGCAGTGCTAGACCAAGGACAGGGGCAGCGTACGAGCAGTACTTC.